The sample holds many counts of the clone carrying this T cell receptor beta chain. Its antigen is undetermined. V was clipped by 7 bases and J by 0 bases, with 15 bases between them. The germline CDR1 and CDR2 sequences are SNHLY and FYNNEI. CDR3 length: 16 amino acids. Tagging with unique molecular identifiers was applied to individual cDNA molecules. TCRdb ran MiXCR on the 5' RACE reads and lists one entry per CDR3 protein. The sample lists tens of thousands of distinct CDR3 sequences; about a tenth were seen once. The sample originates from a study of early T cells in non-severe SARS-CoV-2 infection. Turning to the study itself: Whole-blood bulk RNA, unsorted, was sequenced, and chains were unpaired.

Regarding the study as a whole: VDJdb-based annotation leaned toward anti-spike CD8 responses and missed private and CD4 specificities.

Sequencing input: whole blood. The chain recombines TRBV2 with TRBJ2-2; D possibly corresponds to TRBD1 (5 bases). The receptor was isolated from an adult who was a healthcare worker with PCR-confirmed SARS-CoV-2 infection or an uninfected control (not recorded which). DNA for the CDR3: TGTGCCAGCATATCTGTGGGCAGGGCGAACACCGGGGAGCTGTTTTTT. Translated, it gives CASISVGRANTGELFF.